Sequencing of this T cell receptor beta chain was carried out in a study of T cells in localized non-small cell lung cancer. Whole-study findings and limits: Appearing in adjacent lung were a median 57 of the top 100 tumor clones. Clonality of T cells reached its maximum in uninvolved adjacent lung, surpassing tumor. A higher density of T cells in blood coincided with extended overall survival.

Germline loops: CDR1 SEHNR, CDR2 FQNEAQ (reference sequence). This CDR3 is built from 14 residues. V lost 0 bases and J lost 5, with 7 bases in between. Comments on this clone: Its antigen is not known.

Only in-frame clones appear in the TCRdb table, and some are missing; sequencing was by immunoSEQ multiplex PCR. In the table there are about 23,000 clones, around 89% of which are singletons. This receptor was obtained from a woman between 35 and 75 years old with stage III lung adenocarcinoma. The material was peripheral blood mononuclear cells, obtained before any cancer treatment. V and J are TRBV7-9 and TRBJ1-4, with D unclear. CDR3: CASSLARVNEKLFF. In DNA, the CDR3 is TGTGCCAGCAGCTTAGCCCGGGTGAATGAAAAACTGTTTTTT.